This record concerns one T cell receptor beta chain sequence. TCR beta VDJ combinations and CDR3 sequences were profiled from genomic DNA. TCRdb analysed the reads with MiXCR anew, one entry per CDR3 protein. The sample includes about 190,000 distinct CDR3 sequences, roughly half seen only once; the top ten take around 9.7%. It was patients with CD8+CD57+ cell expansion by flow cytometry who were chosen for sequencing. The data originate from a study of CD8+CD57+ T cells in acquired aplastic anemia. Overall study context: Sorting CD4+ and CD8+ cells gave DNA averaging about 3.1 ug.

Trimming took off 12 bases at V and 6 bases at J, with 8 bases between the two ends. The germline CDR1 and CDR2 sequences are KGHDR and SFDVKD. The CDR3 spans 9 residues. The sample comprised sorted CD4+, CD8+, or CD8+CD57+ T cells (not recorded which) from PBMCs. The sequence was collected from a human donor with aplastic anemia. The chain uses TRBV24-1 and TRBJ2-7; D perhaps matches TRBD1 (6 bases). The CDR3 DNA reads as TGTGCCCCAGGGGCCGAGCAGTACTTC. Protein: CAPGAEQYF.